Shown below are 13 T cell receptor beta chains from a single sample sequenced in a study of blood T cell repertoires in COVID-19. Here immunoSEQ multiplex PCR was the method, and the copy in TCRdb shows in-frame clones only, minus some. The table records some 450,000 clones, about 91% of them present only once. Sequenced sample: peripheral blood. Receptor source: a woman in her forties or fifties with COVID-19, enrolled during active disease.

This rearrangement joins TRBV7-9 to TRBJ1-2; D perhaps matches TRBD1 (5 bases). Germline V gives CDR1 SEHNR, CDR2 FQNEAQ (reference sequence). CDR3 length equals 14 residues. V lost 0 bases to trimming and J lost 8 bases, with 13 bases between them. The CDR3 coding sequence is TGTGCCAGCAGCTTAGCGGGGGGAAGGACCGGCTACACCTTC. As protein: CASSLAGGRTGYTF.

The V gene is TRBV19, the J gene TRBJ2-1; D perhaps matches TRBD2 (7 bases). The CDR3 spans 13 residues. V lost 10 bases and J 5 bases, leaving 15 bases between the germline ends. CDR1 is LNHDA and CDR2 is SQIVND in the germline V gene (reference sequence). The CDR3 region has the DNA TGTGCCACCAAACGGGGGGCCAACAATGAGCAGTTCTTC. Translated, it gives CATKRGANNEQFF.

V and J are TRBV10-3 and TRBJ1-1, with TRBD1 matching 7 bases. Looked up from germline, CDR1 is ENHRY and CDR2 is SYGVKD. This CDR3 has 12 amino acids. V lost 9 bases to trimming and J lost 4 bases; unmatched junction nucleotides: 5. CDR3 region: CAIRGLGTEAFF. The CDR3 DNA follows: TGTGCCATAAGGGGGCTGGGCACTGAAGCTTTCTTT.

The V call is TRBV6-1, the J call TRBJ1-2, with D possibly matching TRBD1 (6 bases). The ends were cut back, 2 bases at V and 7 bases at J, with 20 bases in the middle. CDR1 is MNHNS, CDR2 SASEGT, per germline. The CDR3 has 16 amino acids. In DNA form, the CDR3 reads TGTGCCAGCAGTGAATCCGTTCCGGCGCTAGGGGGTGGCTACACCTTC. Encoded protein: CASSESVPALGGGYTF.

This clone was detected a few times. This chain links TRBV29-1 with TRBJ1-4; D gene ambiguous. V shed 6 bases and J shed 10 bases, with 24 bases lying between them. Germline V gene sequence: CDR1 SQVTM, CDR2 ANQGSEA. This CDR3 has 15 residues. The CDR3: CSVGSDGSSPRKLFF. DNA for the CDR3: TGCAGCGTCGGCTCGGACGGGAGCTCTCCGCGAAAACTGTTTTTT.

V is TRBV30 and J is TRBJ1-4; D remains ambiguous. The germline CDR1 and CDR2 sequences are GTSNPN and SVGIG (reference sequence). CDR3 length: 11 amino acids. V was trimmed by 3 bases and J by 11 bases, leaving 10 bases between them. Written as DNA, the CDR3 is TGTGCCTGGAGAGTTGGGCCGAAACTGTTTTTT. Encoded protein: CAWRVGPKLFF.

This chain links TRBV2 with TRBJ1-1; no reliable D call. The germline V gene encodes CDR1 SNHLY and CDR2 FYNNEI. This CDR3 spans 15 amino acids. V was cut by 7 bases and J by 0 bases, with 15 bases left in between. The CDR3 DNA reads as TGTGCCAGCACATCGGGTGCAGTTATGAACACTGAAGCTTTCTTT. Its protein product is CASTSGAVMNTEAFF.

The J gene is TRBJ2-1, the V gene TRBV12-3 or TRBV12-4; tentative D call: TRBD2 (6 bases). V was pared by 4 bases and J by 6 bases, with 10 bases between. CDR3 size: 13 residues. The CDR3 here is CASSYGGSNEQFF. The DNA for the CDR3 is TGTGCCAGCAGTTACGGGGGTAGCAATGAGCAGTTCTTC.

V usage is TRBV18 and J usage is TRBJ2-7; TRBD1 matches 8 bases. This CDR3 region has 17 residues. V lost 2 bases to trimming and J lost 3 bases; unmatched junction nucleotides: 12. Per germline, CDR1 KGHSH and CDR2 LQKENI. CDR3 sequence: CASSPNRGCSHVYEQYF. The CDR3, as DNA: TGTGCCAGCTCACCAAACAGGGGGTGCTCCCACGTCTACGAGCAGTACTTC. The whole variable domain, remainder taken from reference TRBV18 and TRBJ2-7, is NAGVMQNPRHLVRRRGQEARLRCSPMKGHSHVYWYRQLPEEGLKFMVYLQKENIIDESGMPKERFSAEFPKEGPSILRIQQVVRGDSAAYFCASSPNRGCSHVYEQYFGPGTRLTVT.

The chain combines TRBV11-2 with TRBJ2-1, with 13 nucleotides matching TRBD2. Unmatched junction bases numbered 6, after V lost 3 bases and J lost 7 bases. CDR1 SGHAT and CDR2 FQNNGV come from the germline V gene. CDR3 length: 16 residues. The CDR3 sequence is CASSFTTSGGRNEQFF. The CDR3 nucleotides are TGTGCCAGCAGCTTCACGACTAGCGGGGGGCGGAATGAGCAGTTCTTC.

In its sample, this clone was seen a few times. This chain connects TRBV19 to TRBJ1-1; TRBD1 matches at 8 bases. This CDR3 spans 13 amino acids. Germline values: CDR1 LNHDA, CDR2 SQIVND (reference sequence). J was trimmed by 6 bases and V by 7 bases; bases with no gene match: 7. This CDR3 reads CASTEDRASEAFF. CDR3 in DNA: TGTGCCAGTACGGAGGACAGGGCGTCTGAAGCTTTCTTT. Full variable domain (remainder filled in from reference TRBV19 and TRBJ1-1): DGGITQSPKYLFRKEGQNVTLSCEQNLNHDAMYWYRQDPGQGLRLIYYSQIVNDFQKGDIAEGYSVSREKKESFPLTVTSAQKNPTAFYLCASTEDRASEAFFGQGTRLTVV.

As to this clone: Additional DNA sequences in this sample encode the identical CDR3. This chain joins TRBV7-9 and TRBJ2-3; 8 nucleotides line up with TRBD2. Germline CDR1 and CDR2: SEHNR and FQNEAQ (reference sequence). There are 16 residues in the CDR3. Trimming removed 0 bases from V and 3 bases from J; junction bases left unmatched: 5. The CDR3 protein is CASSLASGGATDTQYF. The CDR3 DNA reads TGTGCCAGCAGCTTAGCCTCCGGGGGGGCGACAGATACGCAGTATTTT.

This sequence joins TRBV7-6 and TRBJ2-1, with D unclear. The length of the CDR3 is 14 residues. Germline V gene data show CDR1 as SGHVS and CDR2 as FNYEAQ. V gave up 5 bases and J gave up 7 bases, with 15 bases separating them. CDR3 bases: TGTGCCAGCAGCCCCCAATCGAGTACGAATGAGCAGTTCTTC. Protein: CASSPQSSTNEQFF.